This TCR beta chain was documented in a study of T cells in Graves' hyperthyroidism and ophthalmopathy. Across 18 months, stable Graves' hyperthyroidism was marked by no progression to ophthalmopathy. Hyperthyroidism had been newly diagnosed in patients aged 18 to 65, and its duration was under 2 months. Using roughly 9.4 ml of fresh peripheral blood, PBMCs were prepared. The germline V gene encodes CDR1 SEHNR and CDR2 FQNEAQ (reference sequence). The CDR3 contains 13 residues. Losses at the gene ends were 5 bases for V and 5 bases for J; bases not matched to a gene: 2. RNA transcripts provided the source from which TCR beta CDR3 regions were amplified. The primer set for the first-round RT-PCR of the TCR CDR3 was HTBI. A single record per CDR3 protein comes from TCRdb applying MiXCR to the multiplex PCR reads. The data contain hundreds of thousands of distinct CDR3 sequences, 12% to 15% of them seen just once; the ten biggest clones take up roughly 10%.

This receptor was taken from a woman between 18 and 29 years old with Graves' hyperthyroidism. J is TRBJ1-4 and V is TRBV7-9; 7 bases are a match to TRBD1. Sequencing was performed on blood. In DNA, the CDR3 is TGTGCCAGCAGCGGGACAGAAAATGAAAAACTGTTTTTT. The encoded protein is CASSGTENEKLFF.